The 31 T cell receptor beta chains listed next were all sequenced from one sample in a study of molecular identifiers for immune sequencing clone quantification. TCRdb passed the PCR reads through MiXCR, listing each CDR3 protein once. This repertoire shows 490,000 or so distinct CDR3 sequences, about 20% found once; its top ten account for more than 0.8%. The specimen was naive CD8+ T cells from blood, with Jurkat cell RNA spiked in. Described subset: FACS-sorted CD8+CD4-CCR7+CD45RA+ naive T cells. All receptors derive from a human donor in good health. Some libraries in this study had Jurkat cell RNA spiked in.

In this sample, this clonotype turned up many times. This sequence joins TRBV4-3 and TRBJ2-3; D might be TRBD2 (6 bases). V lost 0 bases and J lost 0, with 13 bases in between. Germline CDR1 LGHNA, CDR2 YSLEER. The CDR3 has 17 residues. CDR3 residues: CASSQDRLATSTDTQYF. CDR3 sequence (DNA): TGCGCCAGCAGCCAAGATAGGCTAGCGACTAGCACAGATACGCAGTATTTT.

This clonotype has only one observation. A much larger clone lies a single base off, so this may be a read error. This sequence joins TRBV19 and TRBJ2-2; a possible D gene is TRBD2 (5 bases). Germline loops: CDR1 LNHDA, CDR2 SQIVND (reference sequence). The CDR3 has 14 amino acids. CDR3 residues: CASSIGGVAGKLFF. CDR3 in DNA: TGTGCCAGTAGTATAGGTGGGGTGGCCGGGAAGCTGTTTTTT.

The rearrangement joins TRBV10-1 to TRBJ2-1, with D hard to call. V lost 4 bases, J lost 8 bases, and 9 bases lay in between. This CDR3 has 12 amino acids. From germline, CDR1 is WNHNN and CDR2 SYGVQD (reference sequence). In DNA, the CDR3 is TGCGCCAGCAGTGTTAAGGGTGATGAGCAGTTCTTC. This encodes CASSVKGDEQFF.

This chain joins TRBV6-5 and TRBJ2-7; 8 nucleotides line up with TRBD1. V gave up 6 bases and J gave up 7 bases; unmatched junction bases: 11. CDR1 MNHEY and CDR2 SVGAGI come from the germline V gene. The CDR3 is made up of 14 amino acids. CDR3 DNA: TGTGCCAGCAGCTTCGGGACAGGCCCGGGGGAGCAGTACTTC. Protein: CASSFGTGPGEQYF.

This clonotype came up a few times. The J gene is TRBJ2-7, the V gene TRBV18, with 8 bases matching TRBD1. The CDR3 sequence is 15 residues long. With V trimmed by 3 bases and J by 0 bases, 4 bases remained unmatched. Germline-derived CDR1 and CDR2 are KGHSH and LQKENI. The CDR3 spells CASSPSDRASYEQYF. The CDR3 DNA reads TGTGCCAGCTCACCCTCGGACAGGGCCTCCTACGAGCAGTACTTC.

This clonotype was counted only a few times. The chain is built from TRBV12-3 or TRBV12-4 and TRBJ2-7, with D possibly TRBD2 on 7 matching bases. The V end was cut by 0 bases, the J end by 3 bases, with 18 bases between. The CDR3 is 17 amino acids. This chain's CDR3 is CASSLAPGGRGIYEQYF. CDR3 DNA: TGTGCCAGCAGTTTAGCACCGGGGGGCAGGGGTATCTACGAGCAGTACTTC.

This clonotype was counted a few times. The chain has TRBV19 and TRBJ1-5; D is uncertain. There are 14 residues in the CDR3. Germline-derived CDR1 and CDR2 are LNHDA and SQIVND (reference sequence). With 8 bases removed from V and 0 bases from J, the gap between germline ends came to 11 bases. The CDR3, as DNA: TGTGCCAGTTTGGGAGGATATAGCAATCAGCCCCAGCATTTT. It translates to CASLGGYSNQPQHF.

V is TRBV20-1 and J is TRBJ2-7, with D possibly being TRBD2 (6 bases). This CDR3 spans 15 amino acids. V lost 2 bases and J lost 3, with 17 bases in between. CDR1 and CDR2 (germline): DFQATT, SNEGSKA (reference sequence). The CDR3 DNA sequence: TGCAGTGCTAGACATCCCGGGACTGAATACTACGAGCAGTACTTC. It translates to CSARHPGTEYYEQYF.

This clonotype has a count of ten or more. This chain's CDR3 is CASSLPVSYEQYF. Here the CDR3 DNA reads TGTGCCAGCAGCCTACCCGTGTCCTACGAGCAGTACTTC. This chain joins TRBV7-9 and TRBJ2-7; D is unclear. The germline V and J ends were trimmed by 5 bases and 1 base, with 9 bases remaining between them. The CDR3 totals 13 residues. Germline CDR1 and CDR2: SEHNR and FQNEAQ (reference sequence).

This clonotype was recorded at least ten times. The chain has TRBV3-1 and TRBJ2-7; unclear D gene. CDR3 length equals 16 residues. V lost 0 bases, J lost 0 bases, and 12 bases lay in between. Germline-derived CDR1 and CDR2 are LGHDT and YNNKEL (reference sequence). CDR3 DNA: TGTGCCAGCAGCCAAGAGGGTACGGTAAACTCCTACGAGCAGTACTTC. Translation gives CASSQEGTVNSYEQYF.

This clonotype has only a few counts. The gene calls are TRBV30 and TRBJ2-3, with TRBD2 matching over 13 bases. The germline gives CDR1 GTSNPN, CDR2 SVGIG (reference sequence). The CDR3 has 18 residues. V lost 2 bases, J lost 0 bases, and 8 bases stayed unmatched. Here the CDR3 reads CAWSPGLAGYYSTDTQYF. DNA of the CDR3: TGTGCCTGGAGTCCGGGACTAGCGGGGTACTATAGCACAGATACGCAGTATTTT.

This clonotype has just a few counts. V usage is TRBV6-7 and J usage is TRBJ1-1; tentative D call: TRBD1 (6 bases). TRBV6-7 counts as an open reading frame of uncertain function. The V and J ends lost 5 bases and 1 base respectively, with 17 bases between them. The CDR3 contains 16 residues. CDR3 sequence reads: CASSHSGALENTEAFF. The CDR3 DNA is TGTGCCAGCAGTCATTCAGGGGCTTTGGAGAACACTGAAGCTTTCTTT.

In this sample, this clonotype turned up a few times. This CDR3 reads CASSPGLGGLTGNEQFF. CDR3 nucleotides: TGTGCCAGCAGTCCAGGGTTAGGGGGCCTGACGGGGAATGAGCAGTTCTTC. The rearrangement uses TRBV12-3 or TRBV12-4 and TRBJ2-1; 7 nucleotides agree with TRBD1. The CDR3 sequence is 17 residues long. The V and J ends lost 5 bases and 7 bases, in that order; junction bases with no gene match: 17.

The V call is TRBV19, the J call TRBJ2-7; 7 nucleotides line up with TRBD2. The germline gives CDR1 LNHDA, CDR2 SQIVND (reference sequence). V dropped 5 bases and J dropped 0; count of bases not matched to a gene: 4. CDR3 length: 14 amino acids. The CDR3 reads CASSPSGPSYEQYF. CDR3 coding DNA: TGTGCCAGTAGTCCTAGCGGACCCTCCTACGAGCAGTACTTC.

The V call is TRBV5-8, the J call TRBJ2-7; D may match TRBD1 or TRBD2 (6 bases each). The CDR3 consists of 17 residues. Trimming stripped 0 bases from V and 0 bases from J, with 16 bases between. Germline V lookup: CDR1 SGHTS, CDR2 YDEGEE. This CDR3 reads CASSLVGGGGPSYEQYF. The CDR3 bases are TGTGCCAGCAGCTTGGTGGGGGGCGGCGGGCCCTCCTACGAGCAGTACTTC.

This clonotype was observed many times. The chain recombines TRBV29-1 with TRBJ1-1; 9 bases map to TRBD1. The CDR3 is made up of 12 amino acids. Germline assignment: CDR1 SQVTM and CDR2 ANQGSEA. V trimming: 4 bases; J trimming: 5 bases; junction bases outside the gene matches: 2. CDR3 sequence reads: CSVAQGATEAFF. DNA for the CDR3: TGCAGCGTTGCACAGGGGGCGACTGAAGCTTTCTTT. The full variable domain, its missing parts supplied by reference TRBV29-1 and TRBJ1-1, is SAVISQKPSRDICQRGTSLTIQCQVDSQVTMMFWYRQQPGQSLTLIATANQGSEATYESGFVIDKFPISRPNLTFSTLTVSNMSPEDSSIYLCSVAQGATEAFFGQGTRLTVV.

The V call is TRBV4-1, the J call TRBJ1-1, with D possibly TRBD1 on 6 matching bases. V was trimmed by 5 bases and J by 3 bases, leaving 13 bases between them. Germline V gives CDR1 MGHRA, CDR2 YSYEKL. The CDR3 contains 14 residues. The CDR3 DNA is TGCGCCAGCAGCTTAACAGGGCAGGACACTGAAGCTTTCTTT. Amino acids: CASSLTGQDTEAFF.

V is TRBV30 and J is TRBJ1-1; no clear D gene. CDR3 size: 16 residues. Germline lookup yields CDR1 GTSNPN and CDR2 SVGIG (reference sequence). The V end was cut by 0 bases, the J end by 5 bases, with 19 bases between. The CDR3 region is CAWSVDSWAGRTEAFF. CDR3 nucleotides: TGTGCCTGGAGTGTAGACTCGTGGGCGGGCAGGACTGAAGCTTTCTTT.

The chain joins TRBV10-2 to TRBJ2-7, with D tentatively TRBD1 (6 bases). The CDR3 runs 13 residues. Trimming pared 5 bases from V and 1 base from J, leaving 9 bases between. The germline CDR1 and CDR2 sequences are WSHSY and SAAADI. CDR3 sequence reads: CASSYRESYEQYF. For the CDR3, the DNA is TGCGCCAGCAGTTACAGGGAATCCTACGAGCAGTACTTC.

This clonotype was recorded a few times. The J gene is TRBJ2-5, the V gene TRBV3-1; no reliable D call. Germline CDR1 is LGHDT and CDR2 is YNNKEL (reference sequence). CDR3 length equals 15 residues. Between the trimmed V and J ends, which lost 0 bases and 1 base, there was a span of 9 bases. The CDR3, as DNA: TGTGCCAGCAGCCAAGATAGAGCGCCCCAAGAGACCCAGTACTTC. Protein: CASSQDRAPQETQYF.

The chain employs TRBV27 and TRBJ2-2; TRBD2 might be the D (6 bases). The V end lost 7 bases, the J end lost 7 bases, and 16 bases lay between the germline ends. This CDR3 has 14 residues. The V gene's germline CDR1 is MNHEY and CDR2 SMNVEV (reference sequence). The CDR3 bases are TGTGCCAGCACCTGGGACTTTCCTGGCGGGGAGCTGTTTTTT. Protein sequence: CASTWDFPGGELFF.

This sequence joins TRBV4-1 and TRBJ1-1; TRBD1 aligns across 7 bases. Trimming at V came to 5 bases and at J to 3 bases, leaving 9 bases not matched to a gene. The germline V gene encodes CDR1 MGHRA and CDR2 YSYEKL. This CDR3 has 15 amino acids. As DNA, the CDR3 is TGCGCCAGCAGCTTAAACAGGGGCCTCGACACTGAAGCTTTCTTT. Its translation is CASSLNRGLDTEAFF.

On this clonotype itself: Since a much larger clone is just one base distant, this may be a read error. This sequence joins TRBV14 and TRBJ1-2, with D tentatively TRBD1 (5 bases). There are 16 residues in the CDR3. Trimming took 0 bases from V and 5 from J, leaving 16 bases between them. The germline gives CDR1 SGHDN, CDR2 FVKESK. The CDR3 coding sequence is TGTGCCAGCAGCCAAGATGGGACGAACCTTTCGTATGGCTACACCTTC. The encoded protein is CASSQDGTNLSYGYTF.

The rearrangement uses TRBV27 and TRBJ2-1, with 7 bases aligning to TRBD2. J lost 4 bases, V lost 3 bases, and 3 bases had no gene match. This CDR3 has 14 residues. Germline V gives CDR1 MNHEY, CDR2 SMNVEV (reference sequence). The CDR3 nucleotides are TGTGCCAGCAGTTTGACTAGCCAGTACAATGAGCAGTTCTTC. Residues: CASSLTSQYNEQFF.

The rearrangement links TRBV7-8 to TRBJ2-5; 7 nucleotides line up with TRBD2. The CDR3 runs 13 residues. V was clipped by 5 bases and J by 5 bases; unmatched bases: 5. From germline, CDR1 is SGHVS and CDR2 FQNEAQ. The DNA of the CDR3 is TGTGCCAGCAGCAGGCGGGGGACGGAGACCCAGTACTTC. Translating it yields CASSRRGTETQYF.

This clonotype has just a few counts. The V call is TRBV19, the J call TRBJ1-4, with no clear D. This CDR3 comprises 14 residues. Germline loops: CDR1 LNHDA, CDR2 SQIVND (reference sequence). V was clipped by 2 bases and J by 8 bases, with 12 bases between them. This CDR3 reads CASSILWAGEKLFF. As DNA, the CDR3 is TGTGCCAGTAGTATACTGTGGGCTGGAGAAAAACTGTTTTTT.

Points on this clonotype: A single base separates this from a much larger clone, so it may be a read error. The CDR3 bases are TGTGCCAGCAGTTCCCAGACCAGCGCAGATACGCAGTATTTT. This encodes CASSSQTSADTQYF. V gene TRBV6-5 combines with J gene TRBJ2-3; D is unclear. The CDR3 totals 14 residues. Germline V gene lookup returns CDR1 MNHEY and CDR2 SVGAGI. V was cut by 4 bases and J by 4 bases, with 12 bases left in between.

Points on this clonotype: A much larger clone differs from this one at a single base, so this may be a read error. V is TRBV30 and J is TRBJ1-1, with D perhaps TRBD1 (6 bases). The CDR3 extends over 16 amino acids. Germline CDR1 and CDR2: GTSNPN and SVGIG (reference sequence). V was pared by 1 base and J by 6 bases, with 21 bases between. The CDR3 coding sequence is TGTGCCTGGAGTGGTTGGAGGGGGGGGCTTAACGCTGAAGCTTTCTTT. Residues: CAWSGWRGGLNAEAFF.

This clonotype was observed many times. This CDR3 is CASSPQRGAFDEQYF. The CDR3 coding sequence is TGTGCCAGCAGCCCACAGCGGGGGGCCTTTGACGAGCAGTACTTC. The chain employs TRBV6-2 or TRBV6-3 and TRBJ2-7; 9 bases line up with TRBD2. The germline V gene encodes CDR1 MNHEY and CDR2 SVGEGT. The CDR3 covers 15 residues. The V and J ends lost 6 bases and 5 bases, in that order; junction bases with no gene match: 11.

Many counts were recorded for this clonotype. The chain employs TRBV28 and TRBJ1-5; D uncertain. Germline assignment: CDR1 MDHEN and CDR2 SYDVKM. The CDR3 totals 15 residues. V was shortened by 1 base and J by 9 bases, with 16 bases between the two germline ends. In nucleotides, the CDR3 is TGTGCCAGCAGTTTATCCGGAACTGATTATCGGCCCCAGCATTTT. This sequence encodes CASSLSGTDYRPQHF.

Remarks on this clonotype: This clone may be a read error of a much larger clone one base away. The chain couples TRBV4-1 to TRBJ1-1; possibly TRBD1 for D (5 bases). The CDR3 has 15 residues. V lost 1 base and J 3 bases, leaving 12 bases between the germline ends. Germline-derived CDR1 and CDR2 are MGHRA and YSYEKL. The DNA for the CDR3 is TGCGCCAGCAGCCAAGGAGGAGGGGCTGACACTGAAGCTTTCTTT. This sequence encodes CASSQGGGADTEAFF.